Below, 27 T cell receptor beta chains from the same sample are listed, as sequenced in a study of Ad26.COV2.S vaccination and SARS-CoV-2 variants. Profiled with immunoSEQ multiplex PCR; TCRdb holds only in-frame clones, not every one. This sample yields around 240,000 clones, of which more than 75% are seen a single time; approximately 12% belongs to the top ten. The treatment: approximately 18 received Ad26.COV2.S at low or high dose, single or two shots; several received placebo; per-sample allocation not given. The samples were gathered on day 63 after the first injection of vaccine or placebo. The source was peripheral blood, collected in a trial of Ad26.COV2.S vaccine versus placebo. These receptor sequences come from a person between 18 and 60 years old who received the Ad26.COV2.S COVID-19 vaccine or a placebo.

This chain links TRBV27 with TRBJ1-2; TRBD1 agrees at 7 bases. This CDR3 spans 13 amino acids. The germline V gene encodes CDR1 MNHEY and CDR2 SMNVEV (reference sequence). J gave up 8 bases and V 5 bases, and 8 bases lay outside the gene matches. CDR3 coding DNA: TGTGCCAGCAGTGCAATGGGGACAGAGGGCTACACCTTC. It yields the protein CASSAMGTEGYTF.

The rearrangement joins TRBV10-3 to TRBJ2-7; D perhaps matches TRBD2 (6 bases). The V and J ends lost 0 bases and 7 bases respectively, with 16 bases between them. CDR3 length equals 15 residues. Germline assignment: CDR1 ENHRY and CDR2 SYGVKD. The CDR3 DNA reads as TGTGCCATCAGTGAGTCGCGGGGTCTACCTAGTGAGCAGTACTTC. It codes for CAISESRGLPSEQYF.

This rearrangement joins TRBV19 to TRBJ1-5; possibly TRBD1 for D (6 bases). Germline-derived CDR1 and CDR2 are LNHDA and SQIVND (reference sequence). The CDR3 consists of 13 residues. With 6 bases removed from V and 15 bases from J, the gap between germline ends came to 21 bases. CDR3 residues: CASRTPGGARGHF. The CDR3 coding sequence is TGTGCCAGTAGAACCCCCGGGGGGGCCCGGGGGCATTTT.

The J gene is TRBJ2-7, the V gene TRBV7-2; D possibly matches TRBD1 or TRBD2 (6 bases each). CDR3 length: 17 residues. V lost 1 base to trimming and J lost 0 bases, with 16 bases between them. Per germline, CDR1 SGHTA and CDR2 FQGNSA. In nucleotides, the CDR3 is TGTGCCAGCAGCTTAGTTTTAGGGGGGCGGCCCTCCTACGAGCAGTACTTC. This codes for CASSLVLGGRPSYEQYF.

V gene TRBV10-3 combines with J gene TRBJ2-5; 9 positions match TRBD1. This CDR3 is 15 amino acids long. Unmatched junction bases numbered 4, after V lost 0 bases and J lost 5 bases. Germline loops: CDR1 ENHRY, CDR2 SYGVKD. CDR3 loop: CAISESGQGMETQYF. In DNA, the CDR3 is TGTGCCATCAGTGAGTCGGGACAGGGAATGGAGACCCAGTACTTC.

The CDR3 DNA follows: TGTGCCAGTAAATCAGGGTACGGCGCGAACACCGGGGAGCTGTTTTTT. The encoded protein is CASKSGYGANTGELFF. The chain joins TRBV19 to TRBJ2-2; perhaps TRBD1 as D (5 bases). In germline, CDR1 is LNHDA, CDR2 SQIVND (reference sequence). Trimming took off 7 bases at V and 0 bases at J, with 15 bases between the two ends. The CDR3 is made up of 16 amino acids.

This chain uses TRBV4-2 with TRBJ1-1; a weak D match, TRBD1 (5 bases). CDR1 and CDR2 (germline): LGHNA, YNFKEQ. The CDR3 is made up of 13 amino acids. V dropped 4 bases and J dropped 4 bases, with 10 bases sitting between them. The DNA for the CDR3 is TGTGCCAGCAGCCCCCAGGGCGGCACTGAAGCTTTCTTT. Amino acid sequence: CASSPQGGTEAFF.

The chain has TRBV6-6 and TRBJ2-1; D gene ambiguous. Trimming left V 2 bases short and J 0 bases short, with 11 bases between. This CDR3 is built from 16 residues. Germline-derived CDR1 and CDR2 are MNHNY and SVGAGI (reference sequence). The CDR3 here is CASSYPVGSSYNEQFF. The CDR3 nucleotides read TGTGCCAGCAGTTACCCTGTCGGAAGCTCCTACAATGAGCAGTTCTTC.

The chain joins TRBV5-8 to TRBJ2-1; D ambiguous. In germline, CDR1 is SGHTS, CDR2 YDEGEE. This CDR3 region has 15 residues. Between the trimmed V and J ends, which lost 2 bases and 10 bases, there was a span of 19 bases. Written as DNA, the CDR3 is TGTGCCAGCAGCTTTGCGCATGTTCAAGTCTCCGAGCAGTTCTTC. It yields the protein CASSFAHVQVSEQFF.

The chain carries TRBV30 and TRBJ2-7; no clear D. This CDR3 is built from 14 residues. V was shortened by 0 bases and J by 0 bases, with 9 bases between the two germline ends. Looked up from germline, CDR1 is GTSNPN and CDR2 is SVGIG (reference sequence). CDR3 sequence: CAWSVGPSSYEQYF. CDR3 DNA sequence: TGTGCCTGGAGTGTAGGGCCGAGCTCCTACGAGCAGTACTTC.

This chain connects TRBV6-2 or TRBV6-3 to TRBJ1-5, with TRBD1 as a possible D gene (5 bases). CDR3 size: 12 residues. V was cut by 2 bases and J by 11 bases, with 10 bases left in between. The germline gives CDR1 MNHEY, CDR2 SVGEGT. CDR3 region: CASSYPQGAQHF. CDR3 nucleotides: TGTGCCAGCAGTTACCCCCAAGGGGCCCAGCATTTT.

The J gene is TRBJ1-2, the V gene TRBV24-1; the match to TRBD1 covers 8 bases. V lost 5 bases and J lost 6; bases outside the gene matches: 7. CDR1 and CDR2 from the germline V gene are KGHDR and SFDVKD. The CDR3 extends over 14 amino acids. CDR3 sequence: CATSGGQGPDGYTF. CDR3 nucleotides: TGTGCCACCAGTGGAGGACAGGGTCCGGATGGCTACACCTTC.

The chain uses TRBV7-2 and TRBJ1-4; TRBD1 matches 9 bases. V dropped 2 bases and J dropped 6; count of bases not matched to a gene: 4. This CDR3 region has 15 residues. Per germline, CDR1 SGHTA and CDR2 FQGNSA. CDR3 sequence: CASSLTGQGYEKLFF. The CDR3 DNA follows: TGTGCCAGCAGCTTAACGGGACAGGGCTATGAAAAACTGTTTTTT.

The chain uses TRBV19 and TRBJ2-1; 9 bases map to TRBD1. Unmatched junction bases numbered 5, after V lost 5 bases and J lost 0 bases. CDR1 is LNHDA, CDR2 SQIVND, per germline (reference sequence). The CDR3 runs to 16 residues. The CDR3 loop reads CASSPGQGYSYNEQFF. CDR3 in DNA: TGTGCCAGTAGTCCGGGACAGGGTTACTCCTACAATGAGCAGTTCTTC.

The V and J genes are TRBV7-2 and TRBJ1-3; D uncertain. CDR3 length equals 14 residues. With 8 bases removed from V and 0 bases from J, the gap between germline ends came to 11 bases. Germline V lookup: CDR1 SGHTA, CDR2 FQGNSA. The CDR3, as DNA: TGTGCCAGCCTGCGGACGATCTCTGGAAACACCATATATTTT. Encoded protein: CASLRTISGNTIYF.

The chain recombines TRBV19 with TRBJ1-5; TRBD1 might be the D (6 bases). The germline CDR1 and CDR2 sequences are LNHDA and SQIVND (reference sequence). Trimming took 1 base from V and 3 from J, leaving 10 bases between them. The CDR3 totals 15 residues. CDR3: CASSIARGANQPQHF. The CDR3 DNA reads as TGTGCCAGTAGTATAGCGCGGGGGGCCAATCAGCCCCAGCATTTT.

This sequence joins TRBV10-3 and TRBJ1-1; D unresolved. This CDR3 is 12 amino acids long. Between the trimmed V and J ends, which lost 3 bases and 8 bases, there was a span of 10 bases. CDR1 and CDR2 (germline): ENHRY, SYGVKD. The CDR3 coding sequence is TGTGCCATCAGTGAAGACCGGGCCGAAGCTTTCTTT. Translated: CAISEDRAEAFF.

The gene calls are TRBV19 and TRBJ1-5, with a weak D call TRBD1 (5 bases). Germline CDR1 is LNHDA and CDR2 is SQIVND (reference sequence). This CDR3 is built from 16 residues. V lost 5 bases, J lost 5 bases, and 19 bases lay in between. The CDR3 protein is CASSFPKTGGDQPQHF. As DNA, the CDR3 is TGTGCCAGTAGTTTCCCAAAGACCGGGGGGGATCAGCCCCAGCATTTT.

CDR3 region: CASSPLTGELFF. The CDR3 region has the DNA TGTGCCAGCAGTCCCCTCACCGGGGAGCTGTTTTTT. The chain is built from TRBV6-5 and TRBJ2-2; D not resolved. V was shortened by 5 bases and J by 4 bases, with 5 bases between the two germline ends. Looked up from germline, CDR1 is MNHEY and CDR2 is SVGAGI. This CDR3 region has 12 residues.

V gene TRBV2 combines with J gene TRBJ1-1; 7 bases are a match to TRBD1. The CDR3 spans 17 residues. Germline lookup yields CDR1 SNHLY and CDR2 FYNNEI. The V gene end was trimmed by 7 bases and the J gene end by 4 bases; junction bases not matched to a gene: 18. CDR3 residues: CASTGEEGARLRTEAFF. CDR3 bases: TGTGCCAGCACCGGGGAGGAGGGGGCGCGTCTACGCACTGAAGCTTTCTTT.

The V gene is TRBV10-3, the J gene TRBJ1-1, with D possibly being TRBD1 (6 bases). The CDR3 contains 13 residues. Germline V gives CDR1 ENHRY, CDR2 SYGVKD. V was clipped by 4 bases and J by 8 bases, with 14 bases between them. The CDR3 nucleotides read TGTGCCATCAGTGGGCAGGGGATAGGCGAAGCTTTCTTT. Translating it yields CAISGQGIGEAFF.

This chain connects TRBV19 to TRBJ2-3, with D maybe TRBD2 (5 bases). Germline-derived CDR1 and CDR2 are LNHDA and SQIVND (reference sequence). The CDR3 loop spans 12 amino acids. V lost 2 bases and J lost 9, with 9 bases in between. The CDR3 reads CASSIPGGTQYF. The CDR3, as DNA: TGTGCCAGTAGTATACCCGGAGGAACGCAGTATTTT.

The chain employs TRBV6-5 and TRBJ1-2, with D unclear. The germline gives CDR1 MNHEY, CDR2 SVGAGI. The CDR3 has 10 amino acids. The ends were cut back, 6 bases at V and 3 bases at J, with 2 bases in the middle. The chain's CDR3 is CASRDYGYTF. The DNA of the CDR3 is TGTGCCAGCAGGGACTATGGCTACACCTTC.

This clone has a single count. The genes are TRBV7-8 and TRBJ2-7; D is perhaps TRBD1 (6 bases). Germline CDR1 SGHVS, CDR2 FQNEAQ. With 0 bases removed from V and 4 bases from J, the gap between germline ends came to 7 bases. This CDR3 contains 13 residues. CDR3 nucleotide sequence: TGTGCCAGCAGCTTAGCAGGGGGTTACGAGCAGTACTTC. Its protein product is CASSLAGGYEQYF.

The chain uses TRBV6-6 and TRBJ1-6; no firm D call. There are 15 residues in the CDR3. Between the trimmed V and J ends, which lost 0 bases and 8 bases, there was a span of 11 bases. CDR1 and CDR2 (germline): MNHNY, SVGAGI (reference sequence). CDR3 bases: TGTGCCAGCAGTTACTCGAAGAGCCTTTATTCACCCCTCCACTTT. Amino acids: CASSYSKSLYSPLHF.

J is TRBJ2-7 and V is TRBV4-3; 10 bases align to TRBD2. V was clipped by 0 bases and J by 3 bases; unmatched bases: 8. This CDR3 comprises 17 residues. Per the germline V gene, CDR1 is LGHNA and CDR2 is YSLEER. In nucleotides, the CDR3 is TGCGCCAGCAGCCAAGATGTAGGTAGCGGGGGGTTCTACGAGCAGTACTTC. This sequence encodes CASSQDVGSGGFYEQYF.

This chain uses TRBV27 with TRBJ1-1; 7 nucleotides align to TRBD1. J lost 0 bases, V lost 6 bases, and 10 bases had no gene match. Germline values: CDR1 MNHEY, CDR2 SMNVEV (reference sequence). There are 16 residues in the CDR3. CDR3 sequence reads: CASRRRQGRMNTEAFF. In nucleotides, the CDR3 is TGTGCCAGCAGACGAAGACAGGGTCGGATGAACACTGAAGCTTTCTTT.